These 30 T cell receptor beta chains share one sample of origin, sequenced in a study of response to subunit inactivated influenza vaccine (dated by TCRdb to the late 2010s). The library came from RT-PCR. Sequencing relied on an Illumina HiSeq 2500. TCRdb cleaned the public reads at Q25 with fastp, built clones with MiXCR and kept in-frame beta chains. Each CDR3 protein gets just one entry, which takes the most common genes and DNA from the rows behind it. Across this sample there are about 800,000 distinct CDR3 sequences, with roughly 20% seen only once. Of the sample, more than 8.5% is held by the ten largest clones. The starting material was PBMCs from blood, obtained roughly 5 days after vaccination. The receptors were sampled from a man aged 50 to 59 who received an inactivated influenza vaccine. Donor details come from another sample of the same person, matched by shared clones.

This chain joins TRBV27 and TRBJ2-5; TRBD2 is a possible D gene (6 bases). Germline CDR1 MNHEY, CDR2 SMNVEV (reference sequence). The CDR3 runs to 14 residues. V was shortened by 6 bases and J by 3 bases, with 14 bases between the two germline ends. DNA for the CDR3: TGTGCCAGCAGATATACGGGACTGGAAGAGACCCAGTACTTC. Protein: CASRYTGLEETQYF.

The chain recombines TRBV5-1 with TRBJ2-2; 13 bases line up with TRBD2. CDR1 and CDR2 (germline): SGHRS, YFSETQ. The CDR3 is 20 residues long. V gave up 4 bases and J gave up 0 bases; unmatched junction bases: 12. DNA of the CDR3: TGCGCCAGCAGCGAAGGACTAGCGGGAGCGGGGGCAACGAACACCGGGGAGCTGTTTTTT. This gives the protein CASSEGLAGAGATNTGELFF.

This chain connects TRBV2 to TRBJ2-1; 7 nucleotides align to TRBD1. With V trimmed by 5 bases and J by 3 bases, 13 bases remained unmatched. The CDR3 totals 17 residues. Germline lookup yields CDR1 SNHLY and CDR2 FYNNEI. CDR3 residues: CASSPQGPRTLYNEQFF. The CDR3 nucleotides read TGTGCCAGCAGTCCACAGGGGCCCCGGACTCTCTACAATGAGCAGTTCTTC.

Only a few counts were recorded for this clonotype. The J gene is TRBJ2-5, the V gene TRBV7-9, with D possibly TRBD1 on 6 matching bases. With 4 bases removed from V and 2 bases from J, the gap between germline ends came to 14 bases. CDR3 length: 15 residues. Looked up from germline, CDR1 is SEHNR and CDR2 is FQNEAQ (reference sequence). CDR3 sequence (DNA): TGTGCCAGCAGCTCCCGGACAGTATTTCAAGAGACCCAGTACTTC. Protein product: CASSSRTVFQETQYF.

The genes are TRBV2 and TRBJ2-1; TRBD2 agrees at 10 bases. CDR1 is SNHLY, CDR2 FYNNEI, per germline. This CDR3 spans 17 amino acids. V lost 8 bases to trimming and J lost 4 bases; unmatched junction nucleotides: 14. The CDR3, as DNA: TGTGCCAGCTCCCCCCCACCGGGACTAGCGCCGTACAATGAGCAGTTCTTC. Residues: CASSPPPGLAPYNEQFF.

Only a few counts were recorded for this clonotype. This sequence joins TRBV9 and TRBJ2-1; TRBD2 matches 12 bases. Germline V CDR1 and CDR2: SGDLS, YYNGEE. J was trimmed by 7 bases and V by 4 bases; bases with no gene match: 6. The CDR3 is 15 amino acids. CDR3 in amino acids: CASSPAGTSGNEQFF. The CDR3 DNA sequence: TGTGCCAGCAGCCCCGCCGGGACTAGCGGGAATGAGCAGTTCTTC.

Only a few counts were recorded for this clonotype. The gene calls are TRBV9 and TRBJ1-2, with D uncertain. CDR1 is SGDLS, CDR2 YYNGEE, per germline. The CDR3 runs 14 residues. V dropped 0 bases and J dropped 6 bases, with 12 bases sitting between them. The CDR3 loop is CASSVAILEDGYTF. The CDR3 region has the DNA TGTGCCAGCAGCGTAGCCATATTGGAGGATGGCTACACCTTC.

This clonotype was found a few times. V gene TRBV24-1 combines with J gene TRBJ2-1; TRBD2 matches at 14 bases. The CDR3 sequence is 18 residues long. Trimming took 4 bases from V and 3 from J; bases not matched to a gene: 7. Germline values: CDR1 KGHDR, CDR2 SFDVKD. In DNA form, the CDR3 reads TGTGCCACCAGTGACCTAAAGACTAGCGGGAGGGACTACAATGAGCAGTTCTTC. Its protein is CATSDLKTSGRDYNEQFF.

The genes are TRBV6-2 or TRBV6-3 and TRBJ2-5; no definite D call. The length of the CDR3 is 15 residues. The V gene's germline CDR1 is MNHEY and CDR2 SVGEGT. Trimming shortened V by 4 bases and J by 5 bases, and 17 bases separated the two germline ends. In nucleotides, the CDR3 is TGTGCCAGCAGTTCTATCTGGCCTAAGACGGAGACCCAGTACTTC. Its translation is CASSSIWPKTETQYF.

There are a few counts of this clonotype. CDR3 nucleotide sequence: TGTGCCAGCAGCGCGACAGGGAAAGAGACCCAGTACTTC. Residues: CASSATGKETQYF. The V and J genes are TRBV7-2 and TRBJ2-5, with TRBD1 identical over 7 bases. Germline V gives CDR1 SGHTA, CDR2 FQGNSA. The CDR3 totals 13 residues. V lost 5 bases to trimming and J lost 3 bases; unmatched junction nucleotides: 3. Drawing the rest from reference TRBV7-2 and TRBJ2-5, the complete variable domain is GAGVSQSPSNKVTEKGKDVELRCDPISGHTALYWYRQSLGQGLEFLIYFQGNSAPDKSGLPSDRFSAERTGGSVSTLTIQRTQQEDSAVYLCASSATGKETQYFGPGTRLLVL.

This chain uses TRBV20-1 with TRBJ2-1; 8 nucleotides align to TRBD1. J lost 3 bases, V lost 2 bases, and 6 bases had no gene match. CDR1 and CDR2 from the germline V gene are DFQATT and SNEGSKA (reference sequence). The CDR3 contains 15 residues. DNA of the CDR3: TGCAGTGCTAGACCCCGGGACAGGTACTACAATGAGCAGTTCTTC. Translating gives CSARPRDRYYNEQFF.

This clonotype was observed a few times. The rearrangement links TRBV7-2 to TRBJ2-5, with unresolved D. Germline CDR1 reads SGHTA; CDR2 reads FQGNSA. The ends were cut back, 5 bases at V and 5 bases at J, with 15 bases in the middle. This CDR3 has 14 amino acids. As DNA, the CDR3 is TGTGCCAGCAGCCCAGTCGGTGGGCGGGAGACCCAGTACTTC. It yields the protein CASSPVGGRETQYF.

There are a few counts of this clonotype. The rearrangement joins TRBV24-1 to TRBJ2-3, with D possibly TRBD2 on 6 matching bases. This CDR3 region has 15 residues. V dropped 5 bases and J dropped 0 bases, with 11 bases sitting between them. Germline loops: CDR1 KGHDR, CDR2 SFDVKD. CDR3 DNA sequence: TGTGCCACCAGTGCGACTAGTCCTAGCACAGATACGCAGTATTTT. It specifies CATSATSPSTDTQYF.

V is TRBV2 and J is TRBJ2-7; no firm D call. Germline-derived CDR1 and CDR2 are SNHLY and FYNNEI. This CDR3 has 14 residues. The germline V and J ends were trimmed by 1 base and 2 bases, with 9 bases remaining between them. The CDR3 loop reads CASSEGTTAYEQYF. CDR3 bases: TGTGCCAGCAGTGAAGGGACCACGGCCTACGAGCAGTACTTC.

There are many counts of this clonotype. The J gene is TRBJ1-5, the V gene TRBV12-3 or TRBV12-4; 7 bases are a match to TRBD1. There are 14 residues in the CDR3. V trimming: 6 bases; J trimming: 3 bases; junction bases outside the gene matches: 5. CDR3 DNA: TGTGCCAGCAGACCAACAGGGGTCAATCAGCCCCAGCATTTT. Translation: CASRPTGVNQPQHF.

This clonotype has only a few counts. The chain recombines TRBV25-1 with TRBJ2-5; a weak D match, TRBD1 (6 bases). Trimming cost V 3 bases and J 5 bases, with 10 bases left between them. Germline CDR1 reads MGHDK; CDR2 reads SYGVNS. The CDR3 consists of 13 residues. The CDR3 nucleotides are TGTGCCAGCAGTGAGGGGGCACAGGAGACCCAGTACTTC. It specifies CASSEGAQETQYF.

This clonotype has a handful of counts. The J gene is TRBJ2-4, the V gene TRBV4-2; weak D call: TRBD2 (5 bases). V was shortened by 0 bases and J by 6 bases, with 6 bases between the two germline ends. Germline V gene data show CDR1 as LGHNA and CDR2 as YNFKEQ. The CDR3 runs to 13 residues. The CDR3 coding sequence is TGTGCCAGCAGCCAAGACGCGGGAAACATTCAGTACTTC. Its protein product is CASSQDAGNIQYF.

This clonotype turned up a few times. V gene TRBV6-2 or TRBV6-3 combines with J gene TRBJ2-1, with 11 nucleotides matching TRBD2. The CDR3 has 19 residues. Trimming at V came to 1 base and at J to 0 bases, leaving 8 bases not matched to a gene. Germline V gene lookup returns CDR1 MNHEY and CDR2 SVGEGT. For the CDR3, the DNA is TGTGCCAGCAGTTACTGGGTTAGCGGGGGGGGAAGCTCCTACAATGAGCAGTTCTTC. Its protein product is CASSYWVSGGGSSYNEQFF.

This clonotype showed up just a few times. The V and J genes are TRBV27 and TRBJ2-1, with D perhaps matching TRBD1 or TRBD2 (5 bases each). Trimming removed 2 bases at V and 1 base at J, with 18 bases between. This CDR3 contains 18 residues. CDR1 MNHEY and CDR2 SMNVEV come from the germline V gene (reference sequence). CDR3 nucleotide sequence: TGTGCCAGCAGTTTAACAATACAGAGGGGTAGGTCCTACAATGAGCAGTTCTTC. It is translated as CASSLTIQRGRSYNEQFF.

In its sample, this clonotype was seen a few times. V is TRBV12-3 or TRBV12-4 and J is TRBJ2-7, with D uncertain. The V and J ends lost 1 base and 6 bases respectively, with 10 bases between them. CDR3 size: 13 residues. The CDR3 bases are TGTGCCAGCAGTTTAGGCTACCTCGGCGAGCAGTACTTC. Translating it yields CASSLGYLGEQYF.

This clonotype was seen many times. CDR3 protein: CSVGEGRGENIQYF. The DNA of the CDR3 is TGCAGCGTTGGTGAGGGCAGGGGTGAAAACATTCAGTACTTC. This chain joins TRBV29-1 and TRBJ2-4, with D possibly matching TRBD1 (6 bases). CDR3 length: 14 amino acids. Germline V CDR1 and CDR2: SQVTM, ANQGSEA. V lost 4 bases, J lost 5 bases, and 15 bases lay in between.

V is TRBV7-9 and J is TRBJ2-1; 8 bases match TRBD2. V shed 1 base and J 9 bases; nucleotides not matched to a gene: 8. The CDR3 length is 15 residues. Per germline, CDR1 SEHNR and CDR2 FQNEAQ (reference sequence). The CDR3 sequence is CASSLVWFAGGEQFF. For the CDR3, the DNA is TGTGCCAGCAGCTTAGTCTGGTTTGCGGGAGGTGAGCAGTTCTTC.

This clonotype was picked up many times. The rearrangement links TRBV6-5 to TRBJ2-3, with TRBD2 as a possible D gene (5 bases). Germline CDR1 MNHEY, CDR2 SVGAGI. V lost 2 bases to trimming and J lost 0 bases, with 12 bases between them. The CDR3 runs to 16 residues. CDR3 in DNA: TGTGCCAGCAGTTACACAGCCGGACTGAGCACAGATACGCAGTATTTT. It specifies CASSYTAGLSTDTQYF.

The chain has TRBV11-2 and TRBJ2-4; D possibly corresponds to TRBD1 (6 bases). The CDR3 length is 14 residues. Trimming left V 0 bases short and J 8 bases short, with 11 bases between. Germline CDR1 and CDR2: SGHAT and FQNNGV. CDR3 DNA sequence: TGTGCCAGCAGCTTAGACCAGGGGCGGGACATTCAGTACTTC. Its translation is CASSLDQGRDIQYF.

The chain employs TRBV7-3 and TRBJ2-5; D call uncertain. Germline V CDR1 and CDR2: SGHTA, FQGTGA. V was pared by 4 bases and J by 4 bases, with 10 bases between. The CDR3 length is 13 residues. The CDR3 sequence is CASSSRRGETQYF. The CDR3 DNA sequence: TGTGCCAGCAGCTCCCGACGAGGAGAGACCCAGTACTTC.

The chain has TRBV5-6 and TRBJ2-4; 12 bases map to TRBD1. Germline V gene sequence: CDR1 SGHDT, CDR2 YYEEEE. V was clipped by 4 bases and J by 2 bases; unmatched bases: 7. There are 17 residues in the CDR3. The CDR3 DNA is TGTGCCAGCAGCCGGACGGGACAGGGGGCAACCAAAAACATTCAGTACTTC. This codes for CASSRTGQGATKNIQYF. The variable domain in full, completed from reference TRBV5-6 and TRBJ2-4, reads DAGVTQSPTHLIKTRGQQVTLRCSPKSGHDTVSWYQQALGQGPQFIFQYYEEEERQRGNFPDRFSGHQFPNYSSELNVNALLLGDSALYLCASSRTGQGATKNIQYFGAGTRLSVL.

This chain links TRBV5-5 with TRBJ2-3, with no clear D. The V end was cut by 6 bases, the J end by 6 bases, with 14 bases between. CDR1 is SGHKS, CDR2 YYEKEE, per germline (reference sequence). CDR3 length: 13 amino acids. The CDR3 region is CASTVYGSDTQYF. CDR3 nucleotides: TGTGCCAGCACCGTCTATGGCTCCGATACGCAGTATTTT.

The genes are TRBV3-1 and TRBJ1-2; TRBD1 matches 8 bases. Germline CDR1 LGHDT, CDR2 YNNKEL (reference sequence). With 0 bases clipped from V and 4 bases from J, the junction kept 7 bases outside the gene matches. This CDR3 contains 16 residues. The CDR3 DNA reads TGTGCCAGCAGCCAAGATACAGGGGGGCTTTCCTATGGCTACACCTTC. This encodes CASSQDTGGLSYGYTF.

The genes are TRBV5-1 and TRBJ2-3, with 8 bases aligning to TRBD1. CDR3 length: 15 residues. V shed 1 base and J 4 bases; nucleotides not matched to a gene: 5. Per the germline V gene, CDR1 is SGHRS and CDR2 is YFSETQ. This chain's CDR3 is CASSLWTGSSDTQYF. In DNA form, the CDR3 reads TGCGCCAGCAGCTTGTGGACAGGGTCCTCAGATACGCAGTATTTT.

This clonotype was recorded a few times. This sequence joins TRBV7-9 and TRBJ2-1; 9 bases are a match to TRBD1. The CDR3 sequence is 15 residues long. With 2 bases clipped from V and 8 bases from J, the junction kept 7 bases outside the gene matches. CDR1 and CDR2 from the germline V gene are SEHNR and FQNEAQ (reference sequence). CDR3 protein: CASSLTQGASHEQFF. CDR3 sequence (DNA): TGTGCCAGCAGCTTAACACAGGGGGCTTCCCATGAGCAGTTCTTC.